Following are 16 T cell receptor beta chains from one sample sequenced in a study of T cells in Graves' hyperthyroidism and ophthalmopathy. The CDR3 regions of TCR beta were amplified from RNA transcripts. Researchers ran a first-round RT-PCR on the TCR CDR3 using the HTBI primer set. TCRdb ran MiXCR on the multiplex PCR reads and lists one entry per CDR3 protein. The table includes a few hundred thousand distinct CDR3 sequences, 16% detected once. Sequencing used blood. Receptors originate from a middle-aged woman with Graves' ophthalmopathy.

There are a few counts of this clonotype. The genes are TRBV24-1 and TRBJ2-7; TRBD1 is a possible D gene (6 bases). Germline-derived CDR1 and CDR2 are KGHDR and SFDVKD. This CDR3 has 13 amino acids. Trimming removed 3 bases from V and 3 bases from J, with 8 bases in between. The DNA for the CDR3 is TGTGCCACCAGTGATCCGACAGGCTACGAGCAGTACTTC. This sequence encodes CATSDPTGYEQYF.

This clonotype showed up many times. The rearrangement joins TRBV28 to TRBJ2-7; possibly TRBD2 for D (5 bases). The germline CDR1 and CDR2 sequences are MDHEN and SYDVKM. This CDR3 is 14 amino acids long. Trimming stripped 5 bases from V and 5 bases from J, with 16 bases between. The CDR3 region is CASSPGVGAHEQYF. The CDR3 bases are TGTGCCAGCAGTCCCGGGGTAGGCGCCCACGAGCAGTACTTC.

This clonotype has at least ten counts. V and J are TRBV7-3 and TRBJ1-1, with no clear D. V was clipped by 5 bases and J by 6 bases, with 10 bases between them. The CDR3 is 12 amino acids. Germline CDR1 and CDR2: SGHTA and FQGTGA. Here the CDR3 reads CASSTGEAEAFF. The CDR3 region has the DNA TGTGCCAGCAGCACCGGGGAGGCTGAAGCTTTCTTT.

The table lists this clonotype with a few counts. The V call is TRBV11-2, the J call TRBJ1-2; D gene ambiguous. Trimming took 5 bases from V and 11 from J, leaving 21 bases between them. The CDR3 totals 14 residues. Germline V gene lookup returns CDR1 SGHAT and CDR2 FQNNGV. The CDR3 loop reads CASSPYTGHPEYTF. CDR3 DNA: TGTGCCAGCAGCCCATATACTGGGCACCCAGAGTACACCTTC.

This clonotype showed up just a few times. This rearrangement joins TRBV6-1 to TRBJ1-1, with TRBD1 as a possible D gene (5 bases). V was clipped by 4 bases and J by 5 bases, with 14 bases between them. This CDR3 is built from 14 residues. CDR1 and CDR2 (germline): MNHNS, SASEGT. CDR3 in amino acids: CASSGGVSKTEAFF. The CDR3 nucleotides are TGTGCCAGCAGTGGGGGGGTTTCTAAGACTGAAGCTTTCTTT.

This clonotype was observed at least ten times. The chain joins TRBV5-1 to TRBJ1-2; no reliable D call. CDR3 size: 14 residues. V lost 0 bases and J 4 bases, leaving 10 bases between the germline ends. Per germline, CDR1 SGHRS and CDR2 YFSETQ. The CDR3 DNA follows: TGCGCCAGCAGCTTGGAAGGGTACCCCTATGGCTACACCTTC. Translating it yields CASSLEGYPYGYTF.

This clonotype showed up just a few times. This CDR3 reads CASSDSDNQPQHF. CDR3 coding DNA: TGTGCCAGCAGTGACAGTGACAATCAGCCCCAGCATTTT. The chain combines TRBV12-3 or TRBV12-4 with TRBJ1-5; TRBD1 might be the D (5 bases). The CDR3 totals 13 residues. The V gene lost 5 bases and the J gene lost 3 bases, with 8 bases spanning the gap.

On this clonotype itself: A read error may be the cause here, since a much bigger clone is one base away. The CDR3 DNA is TGCAGCGTCCTGACAGGGGGGAGAGGAGGGACCCAGTACTTC. Its protein is CSVLTGGRGGTQYF. V gene TRBV29-1 combines with J gene TRBJ2-5; TRBD1 aligns across 9 bases. Germline CDR1 SQVTM, CDR2 ANQGSEA. The junction had 12 bases not matched to a gene; V was cut back by 6 bases and J by 7 bases. This CDR3 has 14 residues.

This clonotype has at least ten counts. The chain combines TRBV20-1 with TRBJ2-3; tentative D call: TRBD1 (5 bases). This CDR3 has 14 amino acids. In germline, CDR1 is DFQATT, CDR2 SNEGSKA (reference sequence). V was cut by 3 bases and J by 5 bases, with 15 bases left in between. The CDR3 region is CSASQGPSRDTQYF. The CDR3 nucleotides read TGCAGTGCTAGTCAGGGCCCGTCAAGAGATACGCAGTATTTT.

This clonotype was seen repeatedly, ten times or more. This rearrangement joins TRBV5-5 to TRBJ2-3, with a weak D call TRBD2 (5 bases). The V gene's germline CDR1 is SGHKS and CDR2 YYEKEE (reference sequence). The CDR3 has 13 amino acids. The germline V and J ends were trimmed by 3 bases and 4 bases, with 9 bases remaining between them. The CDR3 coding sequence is TGTGCCAGCAGCTACGAGGGTCCAGATACGCAGTATTTT. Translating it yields CASSYEGPDTQYF.

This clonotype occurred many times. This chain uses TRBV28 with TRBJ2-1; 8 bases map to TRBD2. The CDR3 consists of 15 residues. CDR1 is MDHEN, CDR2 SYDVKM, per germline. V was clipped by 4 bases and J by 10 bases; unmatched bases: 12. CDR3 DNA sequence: TGTGCCAGCAGTTCCACCGGGACTAGGGAGGGGGAGCAGTTCTTC. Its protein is CASSSTGTREGEQFF.

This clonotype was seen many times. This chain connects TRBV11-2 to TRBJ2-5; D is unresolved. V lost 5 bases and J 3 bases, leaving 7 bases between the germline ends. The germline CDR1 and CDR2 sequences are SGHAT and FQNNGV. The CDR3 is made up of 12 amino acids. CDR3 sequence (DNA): TGTGCCAGCAGCGGCTGGGAAGAGACCCAGTACTTC. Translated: CASSGWEETQYF.

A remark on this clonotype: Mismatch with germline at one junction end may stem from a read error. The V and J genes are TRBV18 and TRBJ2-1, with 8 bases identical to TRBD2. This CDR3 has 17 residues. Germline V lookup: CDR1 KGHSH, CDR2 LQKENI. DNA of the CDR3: TGTGCCAGCTCACCAAGGAGGCGGGGGGATTTCTACAATGGGCAGTTCTTC. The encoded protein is CASSPRRRGDFYNGQFF.

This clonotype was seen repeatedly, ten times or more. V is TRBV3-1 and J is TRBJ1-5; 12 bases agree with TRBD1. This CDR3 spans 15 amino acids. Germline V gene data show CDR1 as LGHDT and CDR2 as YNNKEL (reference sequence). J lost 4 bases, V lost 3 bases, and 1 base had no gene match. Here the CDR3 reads CASSQGQGANQPQHF. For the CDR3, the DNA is TGTGCCAGCAGCCAGGGACAGGGGGCAAATCAGCCCCAGCATTTT.

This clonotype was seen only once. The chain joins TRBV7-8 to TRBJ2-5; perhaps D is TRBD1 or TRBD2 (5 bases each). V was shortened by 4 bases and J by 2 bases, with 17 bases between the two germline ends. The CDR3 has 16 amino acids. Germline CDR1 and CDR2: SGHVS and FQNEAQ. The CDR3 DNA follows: TGTGCCAGCAGCTCCCCTGAGGGGTTTCAACAAGAGACCCAGTACTTC. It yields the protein CASSSPEGFQQETQYF. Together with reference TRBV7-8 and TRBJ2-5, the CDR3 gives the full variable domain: GAGVSQSPRYKVAKRGQDVALRCDPISGHVSLFWYQQALGQGPEFLTYFQNEAQLDKSGLPSDRFFAERPEGSVSTLKIQRTQQEDSAVYLCASSSPEGFQQETQYFGPGTRLLVL.

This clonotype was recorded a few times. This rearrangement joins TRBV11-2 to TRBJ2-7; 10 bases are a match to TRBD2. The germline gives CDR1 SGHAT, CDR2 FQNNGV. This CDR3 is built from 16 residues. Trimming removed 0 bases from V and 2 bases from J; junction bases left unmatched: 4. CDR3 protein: CASSLDGTSVAYEQYF. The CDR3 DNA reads TGTGCCAGCAGCTTAGACGGGACTAGCGTGGCCTACGAGCAGTACTTC.